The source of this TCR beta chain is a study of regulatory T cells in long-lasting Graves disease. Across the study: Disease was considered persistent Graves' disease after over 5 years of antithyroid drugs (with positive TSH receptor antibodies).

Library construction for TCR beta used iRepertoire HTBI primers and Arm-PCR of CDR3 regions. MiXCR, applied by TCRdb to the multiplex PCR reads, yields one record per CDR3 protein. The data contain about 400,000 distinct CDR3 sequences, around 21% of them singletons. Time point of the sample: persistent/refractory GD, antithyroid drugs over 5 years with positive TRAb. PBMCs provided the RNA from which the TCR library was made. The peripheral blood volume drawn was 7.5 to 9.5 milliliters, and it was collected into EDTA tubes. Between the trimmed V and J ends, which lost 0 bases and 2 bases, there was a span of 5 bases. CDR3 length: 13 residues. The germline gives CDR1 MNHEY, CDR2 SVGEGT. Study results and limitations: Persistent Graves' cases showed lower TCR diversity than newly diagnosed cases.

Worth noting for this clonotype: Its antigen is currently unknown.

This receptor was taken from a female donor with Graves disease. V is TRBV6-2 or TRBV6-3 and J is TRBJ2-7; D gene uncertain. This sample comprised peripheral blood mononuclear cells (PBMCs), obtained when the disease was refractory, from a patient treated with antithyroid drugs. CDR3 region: CASSYSHTYEQYF. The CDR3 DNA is TGTGCCAGCAGTTACTCGCACACCTACGAGCAGTACTTC.